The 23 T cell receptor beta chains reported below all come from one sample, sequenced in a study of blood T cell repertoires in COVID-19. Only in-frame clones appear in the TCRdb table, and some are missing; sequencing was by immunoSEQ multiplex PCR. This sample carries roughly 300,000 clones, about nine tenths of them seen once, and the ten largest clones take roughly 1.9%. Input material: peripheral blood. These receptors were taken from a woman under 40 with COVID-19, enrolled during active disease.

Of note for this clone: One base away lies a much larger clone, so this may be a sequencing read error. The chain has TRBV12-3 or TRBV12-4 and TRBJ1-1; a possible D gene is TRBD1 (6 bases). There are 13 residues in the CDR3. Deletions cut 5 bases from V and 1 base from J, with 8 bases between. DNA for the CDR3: TGTGCCAGCAGTAAACAGGGGAACACTGAAGCTTTCTTT. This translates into CASSKQGNTEAFF.

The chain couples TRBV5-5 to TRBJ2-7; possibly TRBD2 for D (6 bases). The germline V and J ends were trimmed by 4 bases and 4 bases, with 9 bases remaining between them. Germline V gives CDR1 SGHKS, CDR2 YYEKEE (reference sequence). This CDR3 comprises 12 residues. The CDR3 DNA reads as TGTGCCAGCAGCAGTGGGGGGTACGAGCAGTACTTC. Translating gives CASSSGGYEQYF.

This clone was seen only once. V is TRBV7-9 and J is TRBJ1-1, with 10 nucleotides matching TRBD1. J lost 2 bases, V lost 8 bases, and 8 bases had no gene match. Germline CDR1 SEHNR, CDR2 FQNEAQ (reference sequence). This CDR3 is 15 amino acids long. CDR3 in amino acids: CASGPGTGVNTEAFF. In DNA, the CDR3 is TGTGCCAGCGGACCCGGGACAGGGGTAAACACTGAAGCTTTCTTT.

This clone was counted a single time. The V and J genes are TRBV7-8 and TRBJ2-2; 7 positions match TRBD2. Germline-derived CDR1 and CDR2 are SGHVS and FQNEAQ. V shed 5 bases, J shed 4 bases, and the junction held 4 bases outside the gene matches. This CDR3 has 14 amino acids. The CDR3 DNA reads TGTGCCAGCAGCCTGTGGGGGGGCACCGGGGAGCTGTTTTTT. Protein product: CASSLWGGTGELFF.

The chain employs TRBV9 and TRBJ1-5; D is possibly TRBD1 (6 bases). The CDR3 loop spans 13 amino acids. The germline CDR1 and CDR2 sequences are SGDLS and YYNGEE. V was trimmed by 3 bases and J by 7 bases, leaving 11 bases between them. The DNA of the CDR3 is TGTGCCAGCAGCGAGTCAGGGGCACAGCCCCAGCATTTT. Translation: CASSESGAQPQHF.

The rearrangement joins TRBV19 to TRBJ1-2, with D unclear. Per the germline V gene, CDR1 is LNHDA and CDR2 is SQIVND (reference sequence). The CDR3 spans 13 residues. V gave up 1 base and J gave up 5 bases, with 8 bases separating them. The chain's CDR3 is CASSIGSSYGYTF. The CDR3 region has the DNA TGTGCCAGTAGTATAGGATCGAGTTATGGCTACACCTTC.

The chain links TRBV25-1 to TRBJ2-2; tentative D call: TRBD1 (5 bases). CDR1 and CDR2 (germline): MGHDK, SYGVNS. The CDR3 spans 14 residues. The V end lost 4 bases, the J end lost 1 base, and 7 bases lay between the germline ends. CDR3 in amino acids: CASSGQGNTGELFF. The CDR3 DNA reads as TGTGCCAGCAGTGGCCAGGGGAACACCGGGGAGCTGTTTTTT.

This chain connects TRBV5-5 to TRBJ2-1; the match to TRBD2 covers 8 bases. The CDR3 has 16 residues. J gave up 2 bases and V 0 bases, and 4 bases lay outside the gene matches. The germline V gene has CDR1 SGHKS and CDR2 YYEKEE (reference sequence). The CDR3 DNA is TGTGCCAGCAGCTTGGTGGCGGGGGGACCCTACAATGAGCAGTTCTTC. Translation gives CASSLVAGGPYNEQFF.

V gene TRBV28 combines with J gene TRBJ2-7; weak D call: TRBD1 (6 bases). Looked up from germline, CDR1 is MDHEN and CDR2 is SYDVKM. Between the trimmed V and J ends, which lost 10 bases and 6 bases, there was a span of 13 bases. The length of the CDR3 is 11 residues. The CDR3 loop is CAIGQLGEQYV. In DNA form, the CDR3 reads TGTGCCATCGGACAGTTGGGCGAGCAGTACGTC.

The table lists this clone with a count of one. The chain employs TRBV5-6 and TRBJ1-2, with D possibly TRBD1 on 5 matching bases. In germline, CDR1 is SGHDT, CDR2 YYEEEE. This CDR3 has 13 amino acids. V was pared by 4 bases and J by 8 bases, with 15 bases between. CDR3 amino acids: CASSPGRGPGYTF. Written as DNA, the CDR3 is TGTGCCAGCAGCCCGGGGAGGGGACCCGGCTACACCTTC.

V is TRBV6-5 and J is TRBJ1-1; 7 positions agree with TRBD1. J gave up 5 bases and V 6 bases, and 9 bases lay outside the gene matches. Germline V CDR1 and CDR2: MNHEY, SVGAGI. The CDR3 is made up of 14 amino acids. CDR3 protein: CASRPTGVETEAFF. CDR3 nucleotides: TGTGCCAGCAGGCCTACAGGGGTGGAGACTGAAGCTTTCTTT.

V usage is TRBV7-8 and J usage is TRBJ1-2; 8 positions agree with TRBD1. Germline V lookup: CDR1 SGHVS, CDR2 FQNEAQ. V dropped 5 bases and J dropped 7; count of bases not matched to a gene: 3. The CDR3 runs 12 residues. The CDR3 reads CASSAQGGGYTF. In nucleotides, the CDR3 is TGTGCCAGCAGCGCACAGGGGGGTGGCTACACCTTC. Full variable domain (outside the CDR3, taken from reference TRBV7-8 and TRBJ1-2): GAGVSQSPRYKVAKRGQDVALRCDPISGHVSLFWYQQALGQGPEFLTYFQNEAQLDKSGLPSDRFFAERPEGSVSTLKIQRTQQEDSAVYLCASSAQGGGYTFGSGTRLTVV.

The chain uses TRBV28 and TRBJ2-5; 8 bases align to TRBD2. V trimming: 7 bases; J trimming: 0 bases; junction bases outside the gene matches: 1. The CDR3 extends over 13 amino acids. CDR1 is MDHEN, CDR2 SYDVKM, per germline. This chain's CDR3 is CASTGGNQETQYF. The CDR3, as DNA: TGTGCCAGCACGGGAGGGAACCAAGAGACCCAGTACTTC.

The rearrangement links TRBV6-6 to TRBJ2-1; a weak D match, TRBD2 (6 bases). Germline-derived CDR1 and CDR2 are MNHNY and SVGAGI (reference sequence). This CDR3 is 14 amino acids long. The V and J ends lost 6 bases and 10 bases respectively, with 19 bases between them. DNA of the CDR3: TGTGCCAGCAGGGACGGGGGTTCCTTCGGAGAGCAGTTCTTC. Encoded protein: CASRDGGSFGEQFF.

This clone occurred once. CDR3 DNA: TGCGCCAGCAGCTTCCGGTCTAGCGGGGGTACAGATACGCAGTATTTT. It encodes CASSFRSSGGTDTQYF. The chain joins TRBV5-1 to TRBJ2-3, with TRBD2 matching 10 bases. V lost 2 bases and J lost 3; bases outside the gene matches: 6. The CDR3 covers 16 residues. Germline CDR1 is SGHRS and CDR2 is YFSETQ. Full variable domain (outside the CDR3, taken from reference TRBV5-1 and TRBJ2-3): KAGVTQTPRYLIKTRGQQVTLSCSPISGHRSVSWYQQTPGQGLQFLFEYFSETQRNKGNFPGRFSGRQFSNSRSEMNVSTLELGDSALYLCASSFRSSGGTDTQYFGPGTRLTVL.

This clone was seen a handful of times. The CDR3 DNA reads TGTGCCAGCAGTTACTCAGGGAGCTCCTATAATTCACCCCTCCACTTT. This translates into CASSYSGSSYNSPLHF. This chain joins TRBV6-5 and TRBJ1-6; D unclear. The germline gives CDR1 MNHEY, CDR2 SVGAGI. This CDR3 has 16 residues. V gave up 0 bases and J gave up 0 bases, with 6 bases separating them.

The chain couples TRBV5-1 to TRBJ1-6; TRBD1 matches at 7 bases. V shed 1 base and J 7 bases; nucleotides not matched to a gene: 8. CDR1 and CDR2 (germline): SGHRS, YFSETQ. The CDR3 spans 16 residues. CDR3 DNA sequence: TGCGCCAGCAGCTTGAACCCGCCAGGGGGGAATTCACCCCTCCACTTT. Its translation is CASSLNPPGGNSPLHF.

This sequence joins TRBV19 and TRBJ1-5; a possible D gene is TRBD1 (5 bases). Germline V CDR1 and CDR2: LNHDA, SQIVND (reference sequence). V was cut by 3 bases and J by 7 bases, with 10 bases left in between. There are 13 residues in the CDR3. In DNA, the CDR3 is TGTGCCAGTAGTATCGGGGGATACCAGCCCCAGCATTTT. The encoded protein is CASSIGGYQPQHF. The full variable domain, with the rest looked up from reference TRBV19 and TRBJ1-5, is DGGITQSPKYLFRKEGQNVTLSCEQNLNHDAMYWYRQDPGQGLRLIYYSQIVNDFQKGDIAEGYSVSREKKESFPLTVTSAQKNPTAFYLCASSIGGYQPQHFGDGTRLSIL.

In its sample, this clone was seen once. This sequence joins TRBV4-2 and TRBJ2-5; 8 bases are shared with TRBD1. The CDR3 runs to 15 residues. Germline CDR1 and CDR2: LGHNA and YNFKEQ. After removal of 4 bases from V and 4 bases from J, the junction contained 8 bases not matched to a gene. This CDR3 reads CASSPRQGARETQYF. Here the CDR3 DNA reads TGTGCCAGCAGCCCGCGTCAGGGGGCTCGAGAGACCCAGTACTTC.

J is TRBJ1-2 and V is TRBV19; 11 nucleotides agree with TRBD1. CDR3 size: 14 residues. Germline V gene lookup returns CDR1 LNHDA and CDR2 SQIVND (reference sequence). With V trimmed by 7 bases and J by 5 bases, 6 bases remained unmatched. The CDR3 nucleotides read TGTGCCAGTAAAGAATGGGACAGGGGGTATGGCTACACCTTC. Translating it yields CASKEWDRGYGYTF.

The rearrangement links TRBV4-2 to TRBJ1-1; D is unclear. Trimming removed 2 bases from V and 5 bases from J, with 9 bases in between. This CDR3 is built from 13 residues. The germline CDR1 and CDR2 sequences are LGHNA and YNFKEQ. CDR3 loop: CASSQPVGTEAFF. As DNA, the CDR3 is TGTGCCAGCAGCCAACCTGTCGGGACTGAAGCTTTCTTT.

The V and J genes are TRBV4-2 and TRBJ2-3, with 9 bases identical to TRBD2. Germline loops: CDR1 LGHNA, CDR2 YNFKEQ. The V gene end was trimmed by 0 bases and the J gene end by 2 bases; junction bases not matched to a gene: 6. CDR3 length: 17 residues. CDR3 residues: CASSQDPSGGFTDTQYF. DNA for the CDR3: TGTGCCAGCAGCCAAGATCCCAGCGGGGGGTTCACAGATACGCAGTATTTT.

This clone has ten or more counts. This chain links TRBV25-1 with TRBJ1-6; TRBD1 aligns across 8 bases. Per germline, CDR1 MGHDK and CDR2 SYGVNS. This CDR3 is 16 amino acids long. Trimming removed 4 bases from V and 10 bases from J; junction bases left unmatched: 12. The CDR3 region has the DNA TGTGCCAGCAGTGGTTCCCTGACAGGGGCAAGGTCACCCCTCCACTTT. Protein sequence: CASSGSLTGARSPLHF.